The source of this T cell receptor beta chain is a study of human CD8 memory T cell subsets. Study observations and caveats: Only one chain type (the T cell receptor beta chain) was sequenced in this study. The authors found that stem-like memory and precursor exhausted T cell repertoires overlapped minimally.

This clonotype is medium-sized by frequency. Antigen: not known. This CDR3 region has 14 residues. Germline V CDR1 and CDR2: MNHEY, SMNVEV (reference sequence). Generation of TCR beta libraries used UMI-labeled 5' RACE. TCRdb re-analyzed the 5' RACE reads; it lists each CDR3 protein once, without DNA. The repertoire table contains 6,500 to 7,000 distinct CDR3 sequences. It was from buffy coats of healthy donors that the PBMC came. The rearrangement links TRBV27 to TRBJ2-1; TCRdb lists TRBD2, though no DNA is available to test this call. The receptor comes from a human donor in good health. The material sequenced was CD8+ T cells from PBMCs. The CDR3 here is CASSLSGPYNEQFF.